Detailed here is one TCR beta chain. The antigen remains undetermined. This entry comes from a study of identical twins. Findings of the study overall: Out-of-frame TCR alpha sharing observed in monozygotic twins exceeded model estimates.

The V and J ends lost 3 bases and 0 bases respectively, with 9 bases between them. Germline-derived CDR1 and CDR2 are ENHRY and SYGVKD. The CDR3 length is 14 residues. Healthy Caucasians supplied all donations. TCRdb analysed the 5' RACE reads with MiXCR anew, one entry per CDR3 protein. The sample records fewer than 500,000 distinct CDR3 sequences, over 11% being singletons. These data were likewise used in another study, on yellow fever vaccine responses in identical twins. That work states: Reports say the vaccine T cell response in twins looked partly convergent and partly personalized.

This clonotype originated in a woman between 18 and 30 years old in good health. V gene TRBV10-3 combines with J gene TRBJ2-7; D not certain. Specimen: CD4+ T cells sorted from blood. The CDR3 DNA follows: TGTGCCATCAGTGATTACCAAAGCTCCTACGAGCAGTACTTC. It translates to CAISDYQSSYEQYF.